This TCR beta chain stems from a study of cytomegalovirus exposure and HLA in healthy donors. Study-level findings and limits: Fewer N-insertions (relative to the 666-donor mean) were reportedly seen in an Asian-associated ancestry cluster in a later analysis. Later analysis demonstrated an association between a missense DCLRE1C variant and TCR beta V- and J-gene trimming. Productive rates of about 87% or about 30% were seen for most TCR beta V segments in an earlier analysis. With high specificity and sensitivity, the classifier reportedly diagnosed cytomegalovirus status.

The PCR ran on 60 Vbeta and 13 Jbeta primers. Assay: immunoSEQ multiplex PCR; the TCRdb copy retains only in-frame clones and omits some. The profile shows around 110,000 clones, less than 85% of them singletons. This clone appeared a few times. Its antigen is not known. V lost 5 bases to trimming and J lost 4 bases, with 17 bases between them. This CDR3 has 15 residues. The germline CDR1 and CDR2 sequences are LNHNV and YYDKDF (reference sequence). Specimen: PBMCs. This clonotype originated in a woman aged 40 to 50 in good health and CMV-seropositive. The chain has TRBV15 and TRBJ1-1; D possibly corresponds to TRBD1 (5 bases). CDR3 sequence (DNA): TGTGCCACCAGCGACGGAGCAGGGAAAACCACTGAAGCTTTCTTT. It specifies CATSDGAGKTTEAFF.